This record looks at one T cell receptor (beta chain) sequence and its context. Germline CDR1 SNHLY, CDR2 FYNNEI. The CDR3 consists of 16 residues. Through a sample-barcoded 5' primer and a J-beta primer mix, a second PCR was run for about 6 to 12 cycles. TCRdb processed the 5' RACE reads anew with MiXCR; each CDR3 protein has one entry. The top ten hold 23% of the sample, which has around 2 million distinct CDR3 sequences, roughly two fifths seen once. The entry originates in a study of blood T cells in healthy people across ages. The sequencing sample was made of blood. This chain uses TRBV2 with TRBJ2-3; D may be TRBD2 (6 bases). This TCR was recovered from a human donor in good health. The CDR3 spells CGTRAGSGLSGDTQYF. In DNA, the CDR3 is TGTGGCACAAGGGCAGGATCAGGACTATCTGGAGATACGCAGTATTTT. Full variable domain (outside the CDR3, taken from reference TRBV2 and TRBJ2-3): EPEVTQTPSHQVTQMGQEVILRCVPISNHLYFYWYRQILGQKVEFLVSFYNNEISEKSEIFDDQFSVERPDGSNFTLKIRSTKLEDSAMYFCGTRAGSGLSGDTQYFGPGTRLTVL.